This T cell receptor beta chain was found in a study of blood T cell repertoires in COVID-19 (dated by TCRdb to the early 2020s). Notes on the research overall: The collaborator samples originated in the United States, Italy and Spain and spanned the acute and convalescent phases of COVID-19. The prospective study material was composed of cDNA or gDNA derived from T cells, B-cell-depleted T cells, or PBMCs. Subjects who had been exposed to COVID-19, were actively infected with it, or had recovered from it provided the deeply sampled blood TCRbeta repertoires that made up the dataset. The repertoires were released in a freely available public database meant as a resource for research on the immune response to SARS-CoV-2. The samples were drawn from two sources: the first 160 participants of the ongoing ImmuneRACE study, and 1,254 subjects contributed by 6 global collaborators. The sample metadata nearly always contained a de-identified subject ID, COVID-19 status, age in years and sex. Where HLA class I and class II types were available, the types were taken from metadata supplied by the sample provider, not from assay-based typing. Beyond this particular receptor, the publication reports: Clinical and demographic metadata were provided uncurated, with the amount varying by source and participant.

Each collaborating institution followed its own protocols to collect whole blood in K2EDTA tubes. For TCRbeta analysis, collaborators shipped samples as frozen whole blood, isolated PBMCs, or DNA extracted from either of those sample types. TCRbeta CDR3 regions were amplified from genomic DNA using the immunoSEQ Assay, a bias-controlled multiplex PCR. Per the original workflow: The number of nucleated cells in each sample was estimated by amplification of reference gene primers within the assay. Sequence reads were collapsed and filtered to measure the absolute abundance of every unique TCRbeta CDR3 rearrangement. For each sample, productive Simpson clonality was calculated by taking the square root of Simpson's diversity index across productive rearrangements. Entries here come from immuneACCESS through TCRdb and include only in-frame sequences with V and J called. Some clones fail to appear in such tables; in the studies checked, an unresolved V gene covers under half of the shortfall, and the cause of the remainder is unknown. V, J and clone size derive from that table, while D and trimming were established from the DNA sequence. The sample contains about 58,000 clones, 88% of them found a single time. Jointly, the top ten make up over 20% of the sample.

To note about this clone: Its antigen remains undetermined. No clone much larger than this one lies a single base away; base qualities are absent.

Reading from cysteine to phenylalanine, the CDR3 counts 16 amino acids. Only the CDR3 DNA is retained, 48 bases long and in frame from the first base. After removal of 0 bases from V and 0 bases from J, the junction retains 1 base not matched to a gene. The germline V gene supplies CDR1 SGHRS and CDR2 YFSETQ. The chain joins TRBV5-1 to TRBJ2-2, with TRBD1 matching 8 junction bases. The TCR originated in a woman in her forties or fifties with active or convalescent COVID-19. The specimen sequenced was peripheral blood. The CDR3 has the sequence CASSLGTGTNTGELFF. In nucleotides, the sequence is TGCGCCAGCAGCTTGGGGACAGGGACGAACACCGGGGAGCTGTTTTTT.